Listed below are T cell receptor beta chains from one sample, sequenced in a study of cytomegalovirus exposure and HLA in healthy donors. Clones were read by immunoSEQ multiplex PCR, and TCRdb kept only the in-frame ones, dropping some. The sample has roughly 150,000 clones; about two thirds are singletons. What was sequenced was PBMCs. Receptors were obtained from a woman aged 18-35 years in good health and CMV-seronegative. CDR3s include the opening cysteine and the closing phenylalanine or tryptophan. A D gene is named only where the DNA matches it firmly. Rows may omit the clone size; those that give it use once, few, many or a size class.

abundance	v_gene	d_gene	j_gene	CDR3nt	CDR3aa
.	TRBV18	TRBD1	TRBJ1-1	TGTGCCAGCTCTCGGGACAGCAGTTTGAACACTGAAGCTTTCTTT	CASSRDSSLNTEAFF
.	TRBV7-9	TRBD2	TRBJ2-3	TGTGCCAGCAGCCTGCTAGCGGGACCCACAGATACGCAGTATTTT	CASSLLAGPTDTQYF
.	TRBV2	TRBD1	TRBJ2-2	TGTGCCAGCACTAAAGAACAGGGGGCGCACACCGGGGAGCTGTTTTTT	CASTKEQGAHTGELFF
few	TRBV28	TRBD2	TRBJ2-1	TGTGCCAGCAGCAAAACTGGGACTAGCGGGAACTATGAGCAGTTCTTC	CASSKTGTSGNYEQFF
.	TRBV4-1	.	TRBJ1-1	TGCGCCAGCAGCCCGTTCTGGTCTATGAACACTGAAGCTTTCTTT	CASSPFWSMNTEAFF
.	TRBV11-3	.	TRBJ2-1	TGTGCCAGCAGCTCCTCGGGGAGTGGCTCCTACAATGAGCAGTTCTTC	CASSSSGSGSYNEQFF
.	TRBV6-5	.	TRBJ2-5	TGTGCCAGCGCAATAGGCGGGACAGAAGAGACCCAGTACTTC	CASAIGGTEETQYF
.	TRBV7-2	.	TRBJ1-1	TGTGCCAGCAGCTCTAATCCGGGGATGAACACTGAAGCTTTCTTT	CASSSNPGMNTEAFF
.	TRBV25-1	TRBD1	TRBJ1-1	TGTGCCAGGCCGAGAAAGACAGGGGCGAACACTGAAGCTTTCTTT	CARPRKTGANTEAFF
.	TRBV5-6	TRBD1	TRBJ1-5	TGTGCCAGCAGCATCTTGACAGGGCTCAATCAGCCCCAGCATTTT	CASSILTGLNQPQHF
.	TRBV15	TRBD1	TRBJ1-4	TGTGCCACCAGCAGACCCCGCAACAGGGGATTGGGTGAAAAACTGTTTTTT	CATSRPRNRGLGEKLFF
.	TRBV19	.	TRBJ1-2	TGTGCCAGTACCCCCGGGAGGAGGCTTTACTATGGCTACACCTTC	CASTPGRRLYYGYTF
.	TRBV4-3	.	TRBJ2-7	TGCGCCAGCAGCCAAGGCCCGGGGACATACGAGCAGTACTTC	CASSQGPGTYEQYF
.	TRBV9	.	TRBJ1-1	TGTGCCAGCAGCGTAGAACAGGGAAACACTGAAGCTTTCTTT	CASSVEQGNTEAFF
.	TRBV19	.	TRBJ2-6	TGTGCCAGCCTGTCCCGGTCGGGGGCCAACGTCCTGACTTTC	CASLSRSGANVLTF
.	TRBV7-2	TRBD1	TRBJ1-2	TGTGCCAGCAGCTCCCGGACAGGGCCCGGCTATGGCTACACCTTC	CASSSRTGPGYGYTF
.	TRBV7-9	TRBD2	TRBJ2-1	TGTGCCAGCAGCTCCACTAGCGGCTTTAACAATGAGCAGTTCTTC	CASSSTSGFNNEQFF
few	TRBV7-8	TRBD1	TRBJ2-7	TGTGCCAGCAGCTTAATGGGGGACAGCACCTACGAGCAGTACTTC	CASSLMGDSTYEQYF
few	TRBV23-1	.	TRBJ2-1	TGCGCCAGCAGTCGACCCGGTCGCTTCAGGGACAATGAGCAGTTCTTC	CASSRPGRFRDNEQFF
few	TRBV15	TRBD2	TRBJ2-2	TGTGCCACCAGCACCCTAGCGGGGGGAACTCTCACCGGGGAGCTGTTTTTT	CATSTLAGGTLTGELFF
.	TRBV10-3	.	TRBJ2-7	TGTGCCATCAGTGAGTCGAGTTCCTACGAGCAGTACTTC	CAISESSSYEQYF
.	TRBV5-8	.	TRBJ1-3	TGTGCCAGCACTCTTAGAGGGGGAAACACCATATATTTT	CASTLRGGNTIYF
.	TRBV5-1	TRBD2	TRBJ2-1	TGCGCCAGCAGCCTCCAGGGGCGGGGGGGCCCCCATGAGCAGTTCTTC	CASSLQGRGGPHEQFF
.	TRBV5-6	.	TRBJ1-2	TGTGCCAGCCGGACGACAGGCGAAAACTATGGCTACACCTTC	CASRTTGENYGYTF
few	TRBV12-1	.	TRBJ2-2	TGTGCCAGCAGCTTTGCTCGGGGCGGGAGAGAGAACACCGGGGAGCTGTTTTTT	CASSFARGGRENTGELFF
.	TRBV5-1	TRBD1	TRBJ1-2	TGCGCCAGCAGCACGGGGACAGGGAACTATGGCTACACCTTC	CASSTGTGNYGYTF
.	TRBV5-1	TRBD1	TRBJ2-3	TGCGCCACTGGGACAGGCACAGATACGCAGTATTTT	CATGTGTDTQYF
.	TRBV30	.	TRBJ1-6	TGTGCCTGGAGTTCGCCGGGCCTGGGAGGGTCACCCCTCCACTTT	CAWSSPGLGGSPLHF
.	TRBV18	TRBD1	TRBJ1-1	TGTGCCAGCTCACCGGGACAGAAGAACACTGAAGCTTTCTTT	CASSPGQKNTEAFF
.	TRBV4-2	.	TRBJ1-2	TGTGCCAGCAGCCAAGGGGCAGATGAGAGCTACACCTTC	CASSQGADESYTF
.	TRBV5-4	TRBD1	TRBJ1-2	TGTGCCAGCAGAACTCCAGGGGGCGGGTATGGCTACACCTTC	CASRTPGGGYGYTF
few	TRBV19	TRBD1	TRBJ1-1	TGTGCCAGTAGCTCGACAGGGTGGGACACTGAAGCTTTCTTT	CASSSTGWDTEAFF
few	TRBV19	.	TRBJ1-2	TGTGCCAGTAGTGCAGGTCCAGGGTATGGCGGCTACACCTTC	CASSAGPGYGGYTF
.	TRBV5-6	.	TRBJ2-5	TGTGCCAGCAGCTTGCAGGGTAGTAGCCTACAAGAGACCCAGTACTTC	CASSLQGSSLQETQYF
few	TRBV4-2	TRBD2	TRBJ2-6	TGTGCCAGCAGCCCGTCGGGCGGGGGGGCGACTGGGGCCAACGGCCTGACTTTC	CASSPSGGGATGANGLTF
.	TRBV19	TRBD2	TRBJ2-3	TGTGCCAGTACTGCAGGGACTAGCGGTTATACGCAGTATTTT	CASTAGTSGYTQYF
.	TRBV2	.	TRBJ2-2	TGTGCCAGCAGTGAAGAGGGGGACGGGGAGCTGTTTTTT	CASSEEGDGELFF
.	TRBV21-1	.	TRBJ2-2	TGTGCCAGCAGCAACGGGGCGGGGGATCCCGGGGAGCTGTTTTTT	CASSNGAGDPGELFF
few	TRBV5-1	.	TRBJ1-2	TGCGCCAGCAGCTTGGATACGGCTAACTATGGCTACACCTTC	CASSLDTANYGYTF
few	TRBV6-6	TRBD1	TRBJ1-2	TGTGCCAGCAGTTACTTCGCGGGGCAGGGGGCAGAAGGCTACACCTTC	CASSYFAGQGAEGYTF
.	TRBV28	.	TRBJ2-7	TGTGCCACCTACGGGAGAGGGAAGTACGAGCAGTACTTC	CATYGRGKYEQYF
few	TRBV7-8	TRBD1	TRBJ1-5	TGTGCCAGCAGCTTAGGGTATAGAGCAGGGGGCGCTATAAGCAATCAGCCCCAGCATTTT	CASSLGYRAGGAISNQPQHF
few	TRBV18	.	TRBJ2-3	TGTGCCAGCTCACCGCAGCGGAGAGGGGATACGCAGTATTTT	CASSPQRRGDTQYF
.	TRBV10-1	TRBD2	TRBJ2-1	TGCGCCAGCAGTGGAGGACTAGCGGGAGAAGGGAGCTCCTACAATGAGCAGTTCTTC	CASSGGLAGEGSSYNEQFF
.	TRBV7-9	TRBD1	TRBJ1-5	TGTGCCAGCAGCGCGGGACAGGGGAAACAGCCCCAGCATTTT	CASSAGQGKQPQHF
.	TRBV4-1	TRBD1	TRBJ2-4	TGCGCCAGCAGCCAAGTCGGACAGGGAGTGGGCATTCAGTACTTC	CASSQVGQGVGIQYF
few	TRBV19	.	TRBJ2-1	TGTGCCAGTACCTCCCCTCTGGCCCAAACAGGGAACCAGCAGTTCTTC	CASTSPLAQTGNQQFF
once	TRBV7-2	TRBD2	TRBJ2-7	TGTGCCAGCAGCACAACCGGGGGGAGCAGTATCTACGAGCAGTACTTC	CASSTTGGSSIYEQYF
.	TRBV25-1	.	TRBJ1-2	TGTGCCAGCAGTGAATCTCAGACAGTTTGGGGCTACACCTTC	CASSESQTVWGYTF
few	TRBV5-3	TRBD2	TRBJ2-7	TGTGCCAGAAGCTTGACCTCGGGACTAGCTGAGTACGAGCAGTACTTC	CARSLTSGLAEYEQYF
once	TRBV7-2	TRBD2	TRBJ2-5	TGTGCCAGCATCCGACTAGCGACAGAGACCCAGTACTTC	CASIRLATETQYF